A selection of T cell receptor beta chains follows, all from one sample in a study of blood T cells in healthy people across ages. Using its own MiXCR run on the 5' RACE reads, TCRdb lists one record per CDR3 protein. The sample includes over 700,000 distinct CDR3 sequences, approximately 25% of them seen just once. This sample was shared with a second study, whose subject was T cells of mothers and their children.

The sample consisted of blood. The receptors originated from a boy between 10 and 17 years old in good health. Both conserved end residues are part of each CDR3. D genes are given only for firm matches. Part of the rows lack a size; the others show once, few, many or a class for expanded clones.

CDR3nt	CDR3aa	j_gene	abundance	v_gene	d_gene
TGTGCCAGCAGCTCGGGACACTCCCAAGAGACCCAGTACTTC	CASSSGHSQETQYF	TRBJ2-5	.	TRBV7-6	.
TGCGCCAGCAGCTCCCTAGCGGGAAAAGGCAATGAGCAGTTCTTC	CASSSLAGKGNEQFF	TRBJ2-1	few	TRBV4-1	TRBD2
TGTGCCAGCAGCTTAAACGGGGGCACAAAACAAGAGACCCAGTACTTC	CASSLNGGTKQETQYF	TRBJ2-5	.	TRBV7-2	.
TGCGCCAGCAGCTTGGGTCCGGACAGGGATATCCCCGAGCAGTACTTC	CASSLGPDRDIPEQYF	TRBJ2-7	.	TRBV5-1	TRBD1
TGCAGCTCGGGACAGGGACCCATTCATGAGCAGTTCTTC	CSSGQGPIHEQFF	TRBJ2-1	.	TRBV29-1	TRBD1
TGTGCCAGTAGTACCCGGAACCCAAAGCGCTCCTACGAGCAGTACTTC	CASSTRNPKRSYEQYF	TRBJ2-7	few	TRBV19	.
TGTGCCAGCAGCTTTTCCCAGGGGGCATTGGAGACCCAGTACTTC	CASSFSQGALETQYF	TRBJ2-5	.	TRBV7-9	TRBD1
TGTGCCAGCAGCTTAGTGGTAGCCGCGAACACCGGGGAGCTGTTTTTT	CASSLVVAANTGELFF	TRBJ2-2	.	TRBV7-9	.
TGCAGTGGCCCGACAGGCGGAGCTAACTATGGCTACACCTTC	CSGPTGGANYGYTF	TRBJ1-2	.	TRBV20-1	.
TGTGCCAGCAGCCAAGGCGGCAGGGCGTATAATGAAAAACTGTTTTTT	CASSQGGRAYNEKLFF	TRBJ1-4	few	TRBV3-1	.
TGCAGCGTCGATTCCGGGACAGGAAATGAAAAACTGTTTTTT	CSVDSGTGNEKLFF	TRBJ1-4	.	TRBV29-1	TRBD1
TGTGCCAGCAGCTACGACCGGACAGGGGGAAACTATGGCTACACCTTC	CASSYDRTGGNYGYTF	TRBJ1-2	.	TRBV7-6	TRBD1
TGCAGCTTTAAGACTAGCGGATACAATGAGCAGTTCTTC	CSFKTSGYNEQFF	TRBJ2-1	.	TRBV29-1	TRBD2
TGTGCCAGCAGAGTGGGGGGGGCTTTGTATTCAGATACGCAGTATTTT	CASRVGGALYSDTQYF	TRBJ2-3	few	TRBV28	.
TGTGCCAGCAGCAAAGAGTACGAGCAGTACTTC	CASSKEYEQYF	TRBJ2-7	many	TRBV7-9	.
TGCGCCAGCAGCTTGTCGAGTCGGGTAGAGACCCAGTACTTC	CASSLSSRVETQYF	TRBJ2-5	few	TRBV5-1	.
TGTGCCAGCAGCGTTAGCGGGACTGGAGAGACCCAGTACTTC	CASSVSGTGETQYF	TRBJ2-5	.	TRBV9	TRBD2
TGTGCCAGCAGCCCCTACTGGGACAGCGGTTCTAAGAACACTGAAGCTTTCTTT	CASSPYWDSGSKNTEAFF	TRBJ1-1	.	TRBV7-9	TRBD1
TGTGCCAGCAGCAAAAACTCCGTCAGGATGCCCGCCGGGGAGCTGTTTTTT	CASSKNSVRMPAGELFF	TRBJ2-2	few	TRBV21-1	.
TGTGCCAGCACTGTTACAGGTCCTTATAGCAATCAGCCCCAGCATTTT	CASTVTGPYSNQPQHF	TRBJ1-5	.	TRBV6-1	.
TGTGCCAGGGAGGACCCTAATGAAAAACTGTTTTTT	CAREDPNEKLFF	TRBJ1-4	.	TRBV2	.
TGTGCCAGCAGCGTAGGGCTAGCGCCGTCCTACGAGCAGTACTTC	CASSVGLAPSYEQYF	TRBJ2-7	few	TRBV9	.
TGCAGCGTTCAGGCAGGGCCTAATGAAAAACTGTTTTTT	CSVQAGPNEKLFF	TRBJ1-4	.	TRBV29-1	.
TGCAGTGCTAGAGCTTGGGCGGACACTGAAGCTTTCTTT	CSARAWADTEAFF	TRBJ1-1	.	TRBV20-1	.
TGTGCCAGCAGCTTATACCCGACGGACAGGGCTCTCGAGCAGTACTTC	CASSLYPTDRALEQYF	TRBJ2-7	.	TRBV7-2	TRBD1
TGTGCCAGCAGCCCCCCGGGAGGGGTGCCCTACGAGCAGTACTTC	CASSPPGGVPYEQYF	TRBJ2-7	.	TRBV7-9	TRBD2
TGCGCCAGCAGCCAAGATCTTTGGGGGGAACTGCTCGATGAAAAACTGTTTTTT	CASSQDLWGELLDEKLFF	TRBJ1-4	few	TRBV4-3	.
TGTGCCACCAGTGAAGGCCCAAAGGGGGCGGATGAAAAACTGTTTTTT	CATSEGPKGADEKLFF	TRBJ1-4	.	TRBV24-1	TRBD1
TGCAGCGTTGTCACTAGCGGACACTACGAGCAGTACTTC	CSVVTSGHYEQYF	TRBJ2-7	.	TRBV29-1	TRBD2
TGCAGCGTTGTTGGGTTAGTCACAGATACGCAGTATTTT	CSVVGLVTDTQYF	TRBJ2-3	.	TRBV29-1	.
TGTGCCAGCAGCCAAGATCTACTAGCCAGCAAAGAGACCCAGTACTTC	CASSQDLLASKETQYF	TRBJ2-5	.	TRBV3-1	.
TGCGCCAGCAGCCAGGGGCTGGGGCAAGAGACCCAGTACTTC	CASSQGLGQETQYF	TRBJ2-5	many	TRBV4-3	.
TGTGCCAGCCCCTCACCGAATATTTACAATGAGCAGTTCTTC	CASPSPNIYNEQFF	TRBJ2-1	.	TRBV7-9	.
TGTGCCAGCAGCGCGGGACTAGCGGGAATCGATGAGCAGTTCTTC	CASSAGLAGIDEQFF	TRBJ2-1	many	TRBV7-8	TRBD2
TGCAGCGCCGCCGGGGCAGGGTCCAATGAGCAGTTCTTC	CSAAGAGSNEQFF	TRBJ2-1	.	TRBV29-1	.
TGCAGTGCCAAGGACTATAATGAAAAACTGTTTTTT	CSAKDYNEKLFF	TRBJ1-4	few	TRBV29-1	.
TGTGCCAGCAGGAAGGGACAACAAGAGACCCAGTACTTC	CASRKGQQETQYF	TRBJ2-5	.	TRBV27	.
TGTGCCACCAGCAGAGCCCCTGGAGAGACCCAGTACTTC	CATSRAPGETQYF	TRBJ2-5	.	TRBV15	.
TGCAGCGTTGAAGATGGGAACTTCACCGGGGAGCTGTTTTTT	CSVEDGNFTGELFF	TRBJ2-2	.	TRBV29-1	.
TGCGCCAGCAGTCCGGGACGGCAGAACACCGGGGAGCTGTTTTTT	CASSPGRQNTGELFF	TRBJ2-2	few	TRBV5-1	.